Given below is one TCR beta chain in context. The sample is drawn from a study of blood T cell repertoires in COVID-19. Across the whole study: Both acute and convalescent COVID-19 samples were obtained from the United States, Italy and Spain. In each case, the material was cDNA or gDNA derived from T cells, B-cell-depleted T cells, or PBMCs.

The CDR3 length is 15 residues. The ends lost 1 base at V and 4 bases at J; junction bases unmatched: 6. CDR1 is LGHDT and CDR2 is YNNKEL in the germline V gene (reference sequence). The authors' processing: Quantification of nucleated cells was approximated via reference gene primer amplification. The protocol was immunoSEQ multiplex PCR, while the TCRdb copy is restricted to in-frame clones and leaves out a portion. The V and J calls and clone size are taken from that table; D and trimming were inferred from the DNA. The sample has about 30,000 clones; 65% to 90% are singletons. The source is a man aged 55 to 70 with active COVID-19. The material sequenced was peripheral blood. This sequence joins TRBV3-1 (or the pseudogene TRBV3-2) and TRBJ1-2; 7 nucleotides align to TRBD1. The CDR3 sequence: CASSQGHRGPYGYTF. In nucleotides, the CDR3 is TGTGCCAGCAGCCAAGGGCACAGGGGACCCTATGGCTACACCTTC.